This T cell receptor beta chain is drawn from a study of blood T cell repertoires in COVID-19. The overall study: COVID-19 samples from acute and convalescent phases originated in the United States, Italy and Spain.

Data came from immunoSEQ multiplex PCR; TCRdb stores just in-frame clones and leaves some out. This sample has some 150,000 clones, with less than 90% found just once. The CDR3 has 15 amino acids. Germline CDR1 and CDR2: SGHTA and FQGNSA. V shed 4 bases and J 2 bases; nucleotides not matched to a gene: 5. The V gene is TRBV7-2, the J gene TRBJ2-3; 8 bases line up with TRBD1. This receptor was identified in a woman aged 70-85 years with acute or convalescent COVID-19. The sequenced sample consisted of peripheral blood. CDR3 DNA sequence: TGTGCCAGCAGCTACAATCAGGGGGCCACAGATACGCAGTATTTT. Translation gives CASSYNQGATDTQYF. Using reference TRBV7-2 and TRBJ2-3 for the parts outside the CDR3, the full variable domain is GAGVSQSPSNKVTEKGKDVELRCDPISGHTALYWYRQSLGQGLEFLIYFQGNSAPDKSGLPSDRFSAERTGGSVSTLTIQRTQQEDSAVYLCASSYNQGATDTQYFGPGTRLTVL.